The 23 T cell receptor beta chains below were found in one sample sequenced in a study of CD4 T cells in relation to SARS-CoV-2 and coronaviruses. CD4+ T cells from unexposed donors were obtained before the COVID-19 pandemic (2011-2018). After around nine days of culture, CD4+ T cells were isolated. Clones were read by immunoSEQ multiplex PCR, and TCRdb kept only the in-frame ones, dropping some. The sample records 20,000 to 30,000 clones, 73% being singletons. Their antigens remain unidentified. The specimen sequenced was CD4+ T cells from PBMCs, cultured in vitro. The receptors were gathered from a human donor in good health.

The chain links TRBV6-8 to TRBJ1-5, with 12 bases lining up with TRBD1. This CDR3 is built from 19 residues. The germline gives CDR1 MNHGY, CDR2 SAAAGT. Trimming at V came to 4 bases and at J to 0 bases, leaving 10 bases not matched to a gene. CDR3 region: CASSSSGTGGLYSNQPQHF. CDR3 coding DNA: TGTGCCAGCAGTTCATCCGGGACAGGGGGCCTTTATAGCAATCAGCCCCAGCATTTT.

This clone was seen only a few times. This chain joins TRBV7-2 and TRBJ2-7; 8 bases fit TRBD1. Per the germline V gene, CDR1 is SGHTA and CDR2 is FQGNSA. The CDR3 is made up of 14 amino acids. After removal of 5 bases from V and 2 bases from J, the junction contained 5 bases not matched to a gene. The CDR3 sequence: CASSSRTGTYEQYF. The CDR3 DNA sequence: TGTGCCAGCAGCAGCCGGACAGGGACCTACGAGCAGTACTTC.

The chain combines TRBV5-1 with TRBJ2-5; 11 bases agree with TRBD2. J lost 4 bases, V lost 4 bases, and 12 bases had no gene match. Germline assignment: CDR1 SGHRS and CDR2 YFSETQ. The CDR3 runs 17 residues. The CDR3 here is CASSPGVAGGRRETQYF. CDR3 in DNA: TGCGCCAGCAGCCCTGGTGTAGCGGGAGGGAGGCGAGAGACCCAGTACTTC.

J is TRBJ1-5 and V is TRBV5-1; D is unresolved. The CDR3 has 15 amino acids. Trimming took 4 bases from V and 4 from J, leaving 15 bases between them. Germline CDR1 and CDR2: SGHRS and YFSETQ. CDR3 residues: CASSPGEGQNQPQHF. In nucleotides, the CDR3 is TGCGCCAGCAGCCCGGGAGAAGGTCAAAATCAGCCCCAGCATTTT.

This clone showed up just a few times. The chain recombines TRBV11-2 with TRBJ2-2, with TRBD2 identical over 9 bases. The trim removed 3 bases at V and 7 bases at J, leaving 9 bases unmatched. The CDR3 consists of 16 residues. CDR1 is SGHAT and CDR2 is FQNNGV in the germline V gene. The CDR3 nucleotides read TGTGCCAGCAGCTTTTTGGCTCGCGGGGGGGACGGGGAGCTGTTTTTT. This gives the protein CASSFLARGGDGELFF.

The J gene is TRBJ2-1, the V gene TRBV7-3, with 16 bases that match TRBD2. The CDR3 runs to 15 residues. V lost 4 bases, J lost 7 bases, and 1 base stayed unmatched. Germline assignment: CDR1 SGHTA and CDR2 FQGTGA. CDR3 region: CASSSGLAGGNEQFF. The CDR3 DNA sequence: TGTGCCAGCAGCTCGGGACTAGCGGGAGGGAATGAGCAGTTCTTC.

The rearrangement uses TRBV5-1 and TRBJ1-1; D gene unclear. V lost 5 bases and J lost 6, with 11 bases in between. This CDR3 comprises 12 residues. Germline V lookup: CDR1 SGHRS, CDR2 YFSETQ. CDR3 nucleotide sequence: TGCGCCAGCAGGGTCAATAACGCTGAAGCTTTCTTT. Translating gives CASRVNNAEAFF.

This rearrangement joins TRBV5-1 to TRBJ1-5; D is undetermined. Trimming stripped 0 bases from V and 1 base from J, with 5 bases between. CDR3 length: 14 residues. The V gene's germline CDR1 is SGHRS and CDR2 YFSETQ. CDR3 in DNA: TGCGCCAGCAGCTTGGGTCAGAGCAATCAGCCCCAGCATTTT. It yields the protein CASSLGQSNQPQHF.

The chain is built from TRBV18 and TRBJ2-1, with TRBD2 matching over 16 bases. Looked up from germline, CDR1 is KGHSH and CDR2 is LQKENI. This CDR3 is 17 amino acids long. The J segment lost 7 bases and the V segment lost 4 bases, leaving 7 bases of the junction unmatched. CDR3 nucleotides: TGTGCCAGCTCACTCAACTCGGGACTAGCGGGAGGGAATGAGCAGTTCTTC. Its translation: CASSLNSGLAGGNEQFF.

This clone was counted only a few times. The chain couples TRBV7-2 to TRBJ2-1, with 13 bases lining up with TRBD2. The CDR3 runs 15 residues. Looked up from germline, CDR1 is SGHTA and CDR2 is FQGNSA. Unmatched junction bases numbered 4, after V lost 2 bases and J lost 9 bases. CDR3 in amino acids: CASSLWTSGSSEQFF. In DNA form, the CDR3 reads TGTGCCAGCAGCTTATGGACTAGCGGGAGCAGTGAGCAGTTCTTC.

The CDR3 sequence is CASSTSELAGPHYEQYF. Here the CDR3 DNA reads TGCGCCAGCAGCACCTCCGAACTAGCGGGCCCCCACTACGAGCAGTACTTC. V and J are TRBV5-1 and TRBJ2-7, with 9 positions matching TRBD2. This CDR3 comprises 17 residues. Unmatched junction bases numbered 14, after V lost 4 bases and J lost 3 bases. Germline V gene sequence: CDR1 SGHRS, CDR2 YFSETQ.

This clone has more than one count but fewer than ten. The sample holds other DNA sequences that translate to the same CDR3. CDR3 sequence (DNA): TGTGCCAGCTCACCACCGGGCACAGATACGCAGTATTTT. Translation: CASSPPGTDTQYF. This chain links TRBV18 with TRBJ2-3; D uncertain. Trimming shortened V by 0 bases and J by 1 base, and 2 bases separated the two germline ends. The CDR3 is made up of 13 amino acids. Germline V CDR1 and CDR2: KGHSH, LQKENI.

In its sample, this clone was seen a few times. The CDR3 bases are TGTGCCAGCAGCTTAGCACGGCAGGGTAGTAATAGCAATCAGCCCCAGCATTTT. Translation gives CASSLARQGSNSNQPQHF. The chain links TRBV7-9 to TRBJ1-5, with a weak D call TRBD1 (5 bases). The germline V gene has CDR1 SEHNR and CDR2 FQNEAQ (reference sequence). V lost 0 bases and J 0 bases, leaving 15 bases between the germline ends. The CDR3 covers 18 residues.

The chain links TRBV4-3 to TRBJ2-3; the match to TRBD1 covers 8 bases. The CDR3 length is 16 residues. Germline V gene lookup returns CDR1 LGHNA and CDR2 YSLEER. J was trimmed by 2 bases and V by 0 bases; bases with no gene match: 4. The DNA of the CDR3 is TGCGCCAGCAGCCAAGAGACAGGGGCCTACACAGATACGCAGTATTTT. Translating gives CASSQETGAYTDTQYF.

This chain uses TRBV6-6 with TRBJ2-3; possibly TRBD1 for D (6 bases). V gave up 2 bases and J gave up 2 bases, with 14 bases separating them. In germline, CDR1 is MNHNY, CDR2 SVGAGI (reference sequence). CDR3 length equals 16 residues. The CDR3: CASSYDPGHITDTQYF. CDR3 in DNA: TGTGCCAGCAGTTACGATCCGGGACACATCACAGATACGCAGTATTTT.

The rearrangement uses TRBV19 and TRBJ2-7; D tentatively reads TRBD1 or TRBD2 (5 bases each). V was pared by 4 bases and J by 7 bases, with 14 bases between. The germline V gene has CDR1 LNHDA and CDR2 SQIVND (reference sequence). The CDR3 is made up of 13 amino acids. The CDR3 coding sequence is TGTGCCAGTAGTAACACCGGGACGCGGGAGCAGTACTTC. This translates into CASSNTGTREQYF.

This clone has only a few counts. V and J are TRBV24-1 and TRBJ2-1, with TRBD2 as a possible D gene (5 bases). Germline-derived CDR1 and CDR2 are KGHDR and SFDVKD. The CDR3 consists of 15 residues. V was pared by 9 bases and J by 5 bases, with 19 bases between. The CDR3 spells CATEGERELHNEQFF. Here the CDR3 DNA reads TGTGCCACCGAGGGAGAGAGGGAGTTACACAATGAGCAGTTCTTC.

The chain links TRBV6-5 to TRBJ1-1, with D unresolved. The CDR3 contains 13 residues. V was clipped by 6 bases and J by 0 bases, with 8 bases between them. Looked up from germline, CDR1 is MNHEY and CDR2 is SVGAGI. In nucleotides, the CDR3 is TGTGCCAGCAGGAACACCATGAACACTGAAGCTTTCTTT. Translated: CASRNTMNTEAFF.

The CDR3 sequence is CASSKGAGSTDTQYF. In DNA, the CDR3 is TGTGCCAGCAGTAAGGGGGCGGGGAGCACAGATACGCAGTATTTT. J is TRBJ2-3 and V is TRBV5-5; D might be TRBD1 (7 bases). V lost 5 bases to trimming and J lost 0 bases, with 13 bases between them. This CDR3 comprises 15 residues. The germline V gene encodes CDR1 SGHKS and CDR2 YYEKEE (reference sequence).

This clone was found a few times. The germline gene is not matched at one end of the junction; a read error may be the cause. This chain joins TRBV7-7 and TRBJ2-1; perhaps D is TRBD1 or TRBD2 (5 bases each). The germline CDR1 and CDR2 sequences are SSHAT and FNYEAQ (reference sequence). The CDR3 runs 15 residues. The CDR3 bases are TGTGCTAGCACCCTTAAAAGGGACGAAATGAATGAGCAGTTCTTC. Translated: CASTLKRDEMNEQFF.

The gene calls are TRBV19 and TRBJ2-1, with D possibly TRBD1 on 6 matching bases. Trimming removed 6 bases at V and 6 bases at J, with 21 bases between. Germline-derived CDR1 and CDR2 are LNHDA and SQIVND (reference sequence). The length of the CDR3 is 16 residues. CDR3 coding DNA: TGTGCCAGTAGCCCCGCTGGCGGCCAGGGGCGCAATGAGCAGTTCTTC. Its protein product is CASSPAGGQGRNEQFF.

This chain connects TRBV30 to TRBJ1-6; 12 positions agree with TRBD1. The ends lost 1 base at V and 10 bases at J; junction bases unmatched: 2. CDR1 is GTSNPN and CDR2 is SVGIG in the germline V gene (reference sequence). CDR3 length: 14 residues. The CDR3 protein is CAWSGGQGASPLHF. CDR3 DNA: TGTGCCTGGAGTGGGGGACAGGGGGCCTCACCCCTCCACTTT.

The chain employs TRBV29-1 and TRBJ1-2; D is possibly TRBD1 (6 bases). The CDR3 loop spans 14 amino acids. Germline assignment: CDR1 SQVTM and CDR2 ANQGSEA. The V end was cut by 3 bases, the J end by 8 bases, with 19 bases between. In DNA, the CDR3 is TGCAGCGTTGACAAATTTCAGGGGCATCGGGGCTACACCTTC. This translates into CSVDKFQGHRGYTF.